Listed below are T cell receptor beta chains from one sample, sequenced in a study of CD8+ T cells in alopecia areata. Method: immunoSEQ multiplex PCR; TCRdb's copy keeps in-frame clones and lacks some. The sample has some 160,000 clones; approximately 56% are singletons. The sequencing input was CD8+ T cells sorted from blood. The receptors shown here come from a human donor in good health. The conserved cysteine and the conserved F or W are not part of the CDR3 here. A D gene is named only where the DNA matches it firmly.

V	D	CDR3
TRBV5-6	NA	ASSLGLSGSEQY
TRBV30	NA	AWSPHGGVYGYT
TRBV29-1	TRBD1	SVATGQHYEQY
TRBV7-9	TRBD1	ASSATMDRGGEQY
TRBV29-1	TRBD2	SVVGGGYEQY
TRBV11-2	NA	ASSGGGFGTDTQY
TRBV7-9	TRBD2	ASSLDGAASGTSGELF
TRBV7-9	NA	ASSVPGRYHLETQY
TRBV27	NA	ASTRGGGNSYEQY
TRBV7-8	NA	ASSLLPAETQY
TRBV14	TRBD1	ASSPRTGLWETQY
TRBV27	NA	ASGTWTDTQY
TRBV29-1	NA	SVDTRYGYT
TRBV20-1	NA	SLNEQF
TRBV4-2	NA	ASSHPGSPDSSGANVLT
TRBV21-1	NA	ASGRAGGPPKNIQY
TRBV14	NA	ASSQEGNRQAF
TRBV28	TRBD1	ASSLIQGEYGYT
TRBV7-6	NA	ASSLRPGEQY
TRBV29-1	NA	SVDPSVYNEQF
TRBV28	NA	ASSLFKGFNEKLF
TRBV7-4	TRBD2	ASSPRTREETQY
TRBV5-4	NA	ASSVRNTEAF
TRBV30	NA	AWSVRPLRGSYNEQF
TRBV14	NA	ASSRLPVAQETQY
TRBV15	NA	ATSSKQGSNQPQH
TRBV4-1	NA	ASSQSQRNYGYT
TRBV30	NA	AWSVGRPQPQH
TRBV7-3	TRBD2	ASSLKGRDEQF
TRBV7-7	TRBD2	ASSLGLAGKETQY
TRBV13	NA	ASNFLGDTQY
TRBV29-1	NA	SVVRVGYEQY
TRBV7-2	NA	ASSSRSSYNEQF
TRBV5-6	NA	ASSPLTENYGYT
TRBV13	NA	ASGSSTDTQY
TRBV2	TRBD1	ASRGDRPD
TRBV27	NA	ASSLSTEGNQPQH
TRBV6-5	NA	ASSWTPNRNYEQY
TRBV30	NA	AWSAGTGADTQY
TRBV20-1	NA	SANEGSEQY